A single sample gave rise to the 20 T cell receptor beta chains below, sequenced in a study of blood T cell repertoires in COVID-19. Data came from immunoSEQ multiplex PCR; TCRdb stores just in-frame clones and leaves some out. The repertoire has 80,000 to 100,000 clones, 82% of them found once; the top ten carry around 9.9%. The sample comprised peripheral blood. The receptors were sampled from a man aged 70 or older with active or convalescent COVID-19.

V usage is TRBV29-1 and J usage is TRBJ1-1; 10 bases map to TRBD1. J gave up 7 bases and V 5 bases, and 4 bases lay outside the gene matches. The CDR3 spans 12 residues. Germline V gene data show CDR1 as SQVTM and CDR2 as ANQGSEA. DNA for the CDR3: TGCAGCGTTCAGGGACAGGGGATTGAAGCTTTCTTT. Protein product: CSVQGQGIEAFF.

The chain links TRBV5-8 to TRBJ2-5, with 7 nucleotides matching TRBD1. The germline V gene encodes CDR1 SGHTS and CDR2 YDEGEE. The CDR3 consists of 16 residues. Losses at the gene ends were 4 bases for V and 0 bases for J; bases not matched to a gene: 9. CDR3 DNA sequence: TGTGCCAGCAGCCCAGGGACAGCCCTGTACCAAGAGACCCAGTACTTC. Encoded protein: CASSPGTALYQETQYF. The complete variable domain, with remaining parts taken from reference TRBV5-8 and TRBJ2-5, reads EAGVTQSPTHLIKTRGQQATLRCSPISGHTSVYWYQQALGLGLQFLLWYDEGEERNRGNFPPRFSGRQFPNYSSELNVNALELEDSALYLCASSPGTALYQETQYFGPGTRLLVL.

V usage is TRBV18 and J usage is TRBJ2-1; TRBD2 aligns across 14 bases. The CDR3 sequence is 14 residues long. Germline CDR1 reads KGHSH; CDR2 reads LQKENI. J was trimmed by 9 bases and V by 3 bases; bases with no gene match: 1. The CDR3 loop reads CASSPTSGGVEQFF. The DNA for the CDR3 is TGTGCCAGCTCACCGACTAGCGGGGGGGTTGAGCAGTTCTTC.

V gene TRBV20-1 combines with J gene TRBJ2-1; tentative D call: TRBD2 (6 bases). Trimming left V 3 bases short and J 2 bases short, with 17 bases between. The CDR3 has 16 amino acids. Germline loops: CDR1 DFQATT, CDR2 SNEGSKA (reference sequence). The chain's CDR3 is CSASRDGASAYNEQFF. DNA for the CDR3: TGCAGTGCTAGTAGGGACGGGGCTAGCGCCTACAATGAGCAGTTCTTC.

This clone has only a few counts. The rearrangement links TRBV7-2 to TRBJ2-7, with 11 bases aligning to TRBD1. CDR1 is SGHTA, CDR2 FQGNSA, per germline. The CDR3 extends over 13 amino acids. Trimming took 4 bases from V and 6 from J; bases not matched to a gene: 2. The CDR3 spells CASSWTGGGEQYF. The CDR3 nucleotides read TGTGCCAGCAGCTGGACAGGGGGCGGCGAGCAGTACTTC.

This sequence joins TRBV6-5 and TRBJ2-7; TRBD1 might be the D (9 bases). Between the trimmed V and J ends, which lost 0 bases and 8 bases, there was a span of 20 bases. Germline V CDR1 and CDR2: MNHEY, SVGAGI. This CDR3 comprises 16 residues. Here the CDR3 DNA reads TGTGCCAGCAGTTACTCGCGGGGGGCGGGACAGGGCCAGCAGTACTTC. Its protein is CASSYSRGAGQGQQYF.

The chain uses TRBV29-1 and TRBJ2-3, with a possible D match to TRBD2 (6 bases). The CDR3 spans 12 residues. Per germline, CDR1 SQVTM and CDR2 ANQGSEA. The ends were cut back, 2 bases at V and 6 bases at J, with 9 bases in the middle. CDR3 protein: CSVERGGDTQYF. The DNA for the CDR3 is TGCAGCGTTGAACGTGGGGGGGATACGCAGTATTTT.

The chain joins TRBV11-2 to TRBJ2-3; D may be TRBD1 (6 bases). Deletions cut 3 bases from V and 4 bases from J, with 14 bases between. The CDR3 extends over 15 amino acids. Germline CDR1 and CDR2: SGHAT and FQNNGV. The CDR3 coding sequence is TGTGCCAGCAGCTTGGTAAGGACAGAGGCAGATACGCAGTATTTT. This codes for CASSLVRTEADTQYF.

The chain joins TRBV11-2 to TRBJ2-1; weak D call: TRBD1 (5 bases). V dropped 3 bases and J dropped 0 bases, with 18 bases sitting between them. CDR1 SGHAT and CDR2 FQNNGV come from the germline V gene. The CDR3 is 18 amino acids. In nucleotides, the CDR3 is TGTGCCAGCAGCTTGGGGCTAACTCAATACCTCTCCTACAATGAGCAGTTCTTC. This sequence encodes CASSLGLTQYLSYNEQFF. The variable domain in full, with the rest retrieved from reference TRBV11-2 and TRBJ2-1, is EAGVAQSPRYKIIEKRQSVAFWCNPISGHATLYWYQQILGQGPKLLIQFQNNGVVDDSQLPKDRFSAERLKGVDSTLKIQPAKLEDSAVYLCASSLGLTQYLSYNEQFFGPGTRLTVL.

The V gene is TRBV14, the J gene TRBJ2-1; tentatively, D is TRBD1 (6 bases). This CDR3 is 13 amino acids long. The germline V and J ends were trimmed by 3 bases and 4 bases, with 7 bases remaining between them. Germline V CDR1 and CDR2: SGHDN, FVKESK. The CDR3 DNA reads TGTGCCAGCAGCCACGGGACATACAATGAGCAGTTCTTC. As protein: CASSHGTYNEQFF. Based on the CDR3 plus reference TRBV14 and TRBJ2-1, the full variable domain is EAGVTQFPSHSVIEKGQTVTLRCDPISGHDNLYWYRRVMGKEIKFLLHFVKESKQDESGMPNNRFLAERTGGTYSTLKVQPAELEDSGVYFCASSHGTYNEQFFGPGTRLTVL.

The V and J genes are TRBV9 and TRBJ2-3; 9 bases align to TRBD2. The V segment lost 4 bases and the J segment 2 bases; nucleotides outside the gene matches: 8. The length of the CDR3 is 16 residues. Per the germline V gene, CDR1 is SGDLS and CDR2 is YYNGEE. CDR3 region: CASSTLGGLATDTQYF. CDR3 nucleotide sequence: TGTGCCAGCAGCACCCTAGGGGGACTAGCCACAGATACGCAGTATTTT. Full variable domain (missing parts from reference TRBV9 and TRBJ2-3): DSGVTQTPKHLITATGQRVTLRCSPRSGDLSVYWYQQSLDQGLQFLIQYYNGEERAKGNILERFSAQQFPDLHSELNLSSLELGDSALYFCASSTLGGLATDTQYFGPGTRLTVL.

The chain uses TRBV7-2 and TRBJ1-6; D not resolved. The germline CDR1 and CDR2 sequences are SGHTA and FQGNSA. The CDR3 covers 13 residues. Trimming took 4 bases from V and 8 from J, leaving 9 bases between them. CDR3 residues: CASSSQNYSPLHF. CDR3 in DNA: TGTGCCAGCAGCTCCCAAAATTATTCACCCCTCCACTTT.

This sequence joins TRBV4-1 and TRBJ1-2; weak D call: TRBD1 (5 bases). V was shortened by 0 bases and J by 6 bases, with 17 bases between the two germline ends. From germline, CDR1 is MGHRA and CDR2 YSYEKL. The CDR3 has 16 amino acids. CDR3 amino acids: CASSQEIRTLSNGYTF. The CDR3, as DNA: TGCGCCAGCAGCCAAGAGATCCGGACACTCTCGAATGGCTACACCTTC.

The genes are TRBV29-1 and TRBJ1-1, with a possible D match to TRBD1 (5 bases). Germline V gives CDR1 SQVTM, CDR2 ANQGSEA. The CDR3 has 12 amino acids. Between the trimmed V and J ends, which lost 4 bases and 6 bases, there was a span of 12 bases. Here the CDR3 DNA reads TGCAGCGTTGCCCGGGGGGAGGCTGAAGCTTTCTTT. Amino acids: CSVARGEAEAFF.

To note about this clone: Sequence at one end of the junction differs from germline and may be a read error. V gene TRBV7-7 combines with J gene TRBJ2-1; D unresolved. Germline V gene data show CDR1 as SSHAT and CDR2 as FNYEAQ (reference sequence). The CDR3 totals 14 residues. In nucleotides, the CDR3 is TGTGCTAGCAGCTTATCATCCGAGATCAATGAGCAGTTCTTC. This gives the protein CASSLSSEINEQFF. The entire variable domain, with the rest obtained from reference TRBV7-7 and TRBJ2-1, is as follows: GAGVSQSPRYKVTKRGQDVTLRCDPISSHATLYWYQQALGQGPEFLTYFNYEAQPDKSGLPSDRFSAERPEGSISTLTIQRTEQRDSAMYRCASSLSSEINEQFFGPGTRLTVL.

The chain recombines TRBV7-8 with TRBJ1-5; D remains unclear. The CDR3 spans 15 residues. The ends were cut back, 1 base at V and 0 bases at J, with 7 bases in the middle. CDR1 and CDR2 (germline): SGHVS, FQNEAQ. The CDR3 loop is CASSLDQISNQPQHF. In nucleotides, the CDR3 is TGTGCCAGCAGCTTAGACCAGATTAGCAATCAGCCCCAGCATTTT. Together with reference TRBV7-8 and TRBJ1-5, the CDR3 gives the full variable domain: GAGVSQSPRYKVAKRGQDVALRCDPISGHVSLFWYQQALGQGPEFLTYFQNEAQLDKSGLPSDRFFAERPEGSVSTLKIQRTQQEDSAVYLCASSLDQISNQPQHFGDGTRLSIL.

The CDR3 sequence is CASSRSTEAFF. In DNA, the CDR3 is TGTGCCAGCAGCCGGAGCACTGAAGCTTTCTTT. This chain links TRBV7-9 with TRBJ1-1, with unresolved D. The V and J ends lost 5 bases and 4 bases respectively, with 5 bases between them. Per the germline V gene, CDR1 is SEHNR and CDR2 is FQNEAQ (reference sequence). The CDR3 runs to 11 residues.

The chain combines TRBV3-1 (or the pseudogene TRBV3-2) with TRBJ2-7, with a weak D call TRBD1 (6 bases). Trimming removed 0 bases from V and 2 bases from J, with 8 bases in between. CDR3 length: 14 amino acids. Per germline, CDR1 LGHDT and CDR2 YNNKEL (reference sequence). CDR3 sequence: CASSQENRAYEQYF. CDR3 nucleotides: TGTGCCAGCAGCCAAGAGAACAGGGCCTACGAGCAGTACTTC.

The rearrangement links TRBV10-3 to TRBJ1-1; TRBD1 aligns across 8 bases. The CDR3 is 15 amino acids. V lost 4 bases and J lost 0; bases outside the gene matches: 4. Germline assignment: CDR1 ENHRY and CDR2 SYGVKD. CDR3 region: CAISGGQDMNTEAFF. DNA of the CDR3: TGTGCCATCAGTGGGGGACAGGACATGAACACTGAAGCTTTCTTT.

Written as DNA, the CDR3 is TGTGCCAGCAGTCGTACAAGAATCCCCCAAGAGACCCAGTACTTC. This gives the protein CASSRTRIPQETQYF. The rearrangement joins TRBV11-2 to TRBJ2-5, with D unclear. The CDR3 extends over 15 amino acids. Germline CDR1 is SGHAT and CDR2 is FQNNGV. V shed 6 bases and J shed 1 base, with 15 bases lying between them.